This T cell receptor (beta chain) was identified during a study of OX40 agonist ivuxolimab in advanced cancers. Method: immunoSEQ multiplex PCR; TCRdb's copy keeps in-frame clones and lacks some. The table lists about 50,000 clones, just under 95% of them singletons. CDR3 length equals 14 residues. V was pared by 4 bases and J by 6 bases, with 16 bases between. Germline V gene data show CDR1 as SGDLS and CDR2 as YYNGEE. The sample consisted of CD4+ or CD8+ T cells sorted from blood, taken in a trial of the OX40 agonist ivuxolimab. The source of this sequence is an adult with an advanced solid tumor such as melanoma, head and neck, liver or kidney cancer. The rearrangement links TRBV9 to TRBJ1-2; D unresolved. The CDR3 sequence is CASSPRRSTDGYTF. The DNA for the CDR3 is TGTGCCAGCAGCCCCCGTCGGTCGACGGATGGCTACACCTTC.